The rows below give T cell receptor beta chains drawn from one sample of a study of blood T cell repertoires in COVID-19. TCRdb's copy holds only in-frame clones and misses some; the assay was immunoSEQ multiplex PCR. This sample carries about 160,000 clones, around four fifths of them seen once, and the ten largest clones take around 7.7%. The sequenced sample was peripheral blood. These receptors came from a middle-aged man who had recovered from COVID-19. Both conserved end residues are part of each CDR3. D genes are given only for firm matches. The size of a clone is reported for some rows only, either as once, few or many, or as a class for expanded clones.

CASSQAGDSYYGYTF,TGTGCCAGCAGCCAAGCGGGGGACAGCTACTATGGCTACACCTTC,TRBJ1-2,TRBD1,.,TRBV3-1/TRBV3-2
CASSIDRSSGNTIYF,TGTGCCAGTAGTATCGACAGGTCGTCTGGAAACACCATATATTTT,TRBJ1-3,.,once,TRBV19
CASSETGPHEQYF,TGTGCCAGCAGTGAGACAGGGCCCCACGAGCAGTACTTC,TRBJ2-7,TRBD1,.,TRBV6-1
CATSTGTGRTDTQYF,TGTGCCACCTCGACCGGGACAGGGAGAACAGATACGCAGTATTTT,TRBJ2-3,TRBD1,.,TRBV24-1
CASSPETSGTNTGELFF,TGTGCCAGCTCACCAGAGACTAGCGGGACGAACACCGGGGAGCTGTTTTTT,TRBJ2-2,TRBD2,.,TRBV18
CASSSSGGGETQYF,TGTGCCAGCAGCTCGAGCGGCGGGGGAGAGACCCAGTACTTC,TRBJ2-5,TRBD2,once,TRBV7-3
CASSPGGASNTGELFF,TGTGCCAGCAGCCCAGGAGGGGCTTCTAACACCGGGGAGCTGTTTTTT,TRBJ2-2,.,once,TRBV5-4
CASWNGGVKETQYF,TGTGCCAGCTGGAACGGGGGGGTAAAAGAGACCCAGTACTTC,TRBJ2-5,TRBD2,once,TRBV7-2
CATLPQGNTEAFF,TGTGCCACTCTTCCACAGGGGAACACTGAAGCTTTCTTT,TRBJ1-1,.,.,TRBV19
CASTSLSTGELFF,TGTGCCAGCACCTCTTTATCGACCGGGGAGCTGTTTTTT,TRBJ2-2,.,.,TRBV12-3/TRBV12-4
CASSLQGNYGYTF,TGTGCCAGCAGCTTGCAGGGTAACTATGGCTACACCTTC,TRBJ1-2,.,once,TRBV5-4
CASSEAEYNEQFF,TGTGCCAGCAGTGAAGCTGAGTACAATGAGCAGTTCTTC,TRBJ2-1,.,.,TRBV6-1
CASSFGGGSGELFF,TGTGCCAGTAGCTTTGGCGGGGGGTCCGGGGAGCTGTTTTTT,TRBJ2-2,TRBD2,.,TRBV19
CASSSARARGGNTIYF,TGTGCCAGCAGCTCAGCCAGAGCCCGGGGTGGAAACACCATATATTTT,TRBJ1-3,.,once,TRBV7-2
CASSIGTSGYNEQFF,TGTGCCAGCTCAATCGGGACTAGCGGTTACAATGAGCAGTTCTTC,TRBJ2-1,TRBD2,once,TRBV18
CASSTRVGPETQYF,TGTGCCAGCAGCACTCGGGTGGGTCCGGAGACCCAGTACTTC,TRBJ2-5,.,.,TRBV5-5
CSVSEQGYTGELFF,TGCAGCGTTTCAGAACAGGGCTACACCGGGGAGCTGTTTTTT,TRBJ2-2,.,many,TRBV29-1
CASSLRQGIYEQYF,TGTGCCAGCAGCTTAAGACAGGGGATATACGAGCAGTACTTC,TRBJ2-7,TRBD1,.,TRBV5-6
CASSEGGLGSYNEQFF,TGTGCCAGCAGTGAAGGAGGACTCGGCTCCTACAATGAGCAGTTCTTC,TRBJ2-1,.,once,TRBV6-1
CASSEGYYSGNTIYF,TGTGCCAGCAGTGAAGGGTACTACTCTGGAAACACCATATATTTT,TRBJ1-3,.,.,TRBV6-1
CASSRRLAGEGDTQYF,TGTGCCAGCAGCCGACGACTAGCGGGAGAGGGAGATACGCAGTATTTT,TRBJ2-3,TRBD2,few,TRBV4-2
CASSIGQGQNTGELFF,TGTGCCAGCAGCATAGGACAGGGCCAGAACACCGGGGAGCTGTTTTTT,TRBJ2-2,TRBD1,.,TRBV5-4
CASSLSYTQYF,TGTGCCAGCAGTTTAAGCTATACGCAGTATTTT,TRBJ2-3,.,.,TRBV28
CASSTESSSYEQYF,TGTGCCAGTAGTACAGAGTCTAGCTCCTACGAGCAGTACTTC,TRBJ2-7,.,.,TRBV19
CATRPGQVHNEQFF,TGTGCCACCAGACCGGGACAGGTCCACAATGAGCAGTTCTTC,TRBJ2-1,TRBD1,.,TRBV2
CASSISEGNTIYF,TGTGCCAGTAGTATTAGTGAGGGAAACACCATATATTTT,TRBJ1-3,.,.,TRBV19
CASSVDVQQGLNSPLHF,TGTGCCAGCAGCGTAGATGTGCAACAGGGGCTTAATTCACCCCTCCACTTT,TRBJ1-6,TRBD1,.,TRBV9
CASSQILSGANVLTF,TGTGCCAGCAGCCAAATTCTCTCTGGGGCCAACGTCCTGACTTTC,TRBJ2-6,.,.,TRBV4-2
CASSSGTGPLYNEQFF,TGTGCCAGCAGCTCCGGGACAGGTCCGCTATACAATGAGCAGTTCTTC,TRBJ2-1,TRBD1,.,TRBV11-3
CASSEWVAGLLETQYF,TGTGCCAGCAGTGAATGGGTAGCGGGTCTGTTAGAGACCCAGTACTTC,TRBJ2-5,TRBD2,few,TRBV2
CASNQGGVAGYTF,TGTGCCAGCAATCAAGGAGGTGTAGCTGGCTACACCTTC,TRBJ1-2,.,once,TRBV6-6
CASSPRQTYGYTF,TGTGCCAGCAGTCCGCGACAGACCTATGGCTACACCTTC,TRBJ1-2,.,.,TRBV12-3/TRBV12-4
CASSSLAGTQYF,TGTGCCAGCAGCTCATTAGCGGGAACGCAGTATTTT,TRBJ2-3,TRBD2,.,TRBV7-9
CASSFPGQGAPVTGNTIYF,TGTGCCAGCAGCTTCCCGGGACAGGGGGCGCCTGTGACCGGAAACACCATATATTTT,TRBJ1-3,TRBD1,.,TRBV7-9
CSVEGGEDTQYF,TGCAGCGTTGAAGGGGGGGAGGATACGCAGTATTTT,TRBJ2-3,.,.,TRBV29-1
CASSSLGGTEAFF,TGTGCCAGCAGCTCGCTGGGGGGGACTGAAGCTTTCTTT,TRBJ1-1,.,few,TRBV7-2
CASSHRGLAGAYEQYF,TGTGCCAGCAGCCACCGGGGACTAGCGGGGGCCTACGAGCAGTACTTC,TRBJ2-7,TRBD2,few,TRBV27
CASSLAGANTGELFF,TGTGCCAGCAGTCTCGCGGGAGCGAACACCGGGGAGCTGTTTTTT,TRBJ2-2,TRBD2,.,TRBV28
CASSQGTGPLNTIYF,TGTGCCAGCAGCCAAGGGACAGGGCCATTAAACACCATATATTTT,TRBJ1-3,TRBD1,few,TRBV3-1/TRBV3-2
CASSLGGQGTDTQYF,TGCGCCAGCAGCCTAGGGGGACAGGGGACAGATACGCAGTATTTT,TRBJ2-3,TRBD1,.,TRBV4-1
CASSSYLGAYGYTF,TGTGCCAGCAGCTCTTACCTAGGGGCCTATGGCTACACCTTC,TRBJ1-2,.,.,TRBV7-2
CASSYNPPYEQYF,TGTGCCAGCAGTTACAATCCTCCCTACGAGCAGTACTTC,TRBJ2-7,.,few,TRBV6-5
CASSQELADTDTQYF,TGTGCCAGCAGCCAAGAATTGGCCGACACAGATACGCAGTATTTT,TRBJ2-3,.,.,TRBV3-1/TRBV3-2
CASSQEAGDHQPQHF,TGCGCCAGCAGCCAAGAGGCAGGGGACCACCAGCCCCAGCATTTT,TRBJ1-5,.,.,TRBV4-3
CASSQDWRGGNQPQHF,TGCGCCAGCAGCCAAGATTGGCGGGGCGGCAATCAGCCCCAGCATTTT,TRBJ1-5,.,.,TRBV4-3
CATSDPWRETDTQYF,TGTGCCACCAGTGATCCCTGGCGGGAAACAGATACGCAGTATTTT,TRBJ2-3,.,.,TRBV24-1
CASSYRSGGRYGYTF,TGTGCCAGCAGTTACCGGAGCGGGGGCCGATATGGCTACACCTTC,TRBJ1-2,.,.,TRBV6-5
CASSTGQTNEQFF,TGTGCCAGCAGCACGGGACAGACCAATGAGCAGTTCTTC,TRBJ2-1,TRBD1,.,TRBV3-1/TRBV3-2
CASSLDSYTGELFF,TGTGCCAGCTCTCTCGACAGTTACACCGGGGAGCTGTTTTTT,TRBJ2-2,.,.,TRBV18
CAIVEPQETQYF,TGTGCCATCGTTGAGCCCCAAGAGACCCAGTACTTC,TRBJ2-5,.,.,TRBV10-3
CASSVENSDTGELFF,TGTGCCAGCAGCGTAGAAAACTCGGACACCGGGGAGCTGTTTTTT,TRBJ2-2,.,.,TRBV9
CASSPPGPVAFF,TGTGCCAGCTCACCTCCAGGGCCTGTGGCTTTCTTT,TRBJ1-1,.,.,TRBV18
CASSKGQWSETQYF,TGTGCCAGTAGTAAGGGACAGTGGTCCGAGACCCAGTACTTC,TRBJ2-5,TRBD1,.,TRBV19
CASSLNGGRRIFYGYTF,TGTGCCAGCAGCTTAAACGGAGGGCGCCGAATTTTCTATGGCTACACCTTC,TRBJ1-2,.,.,TRBV11-2
CASSPRQGPIAGANVLTF,TGTGCCAGCTCACCAAGACAGGGCCCTATCGCTGGGGCCAACGTCCTGACTTTC,TRBJ2-6,TRBD1,once,TRBV18
CASSAGTGGMTGTDTQYF,TGCGCCAGCAGCGCCGGGACAGGGGGGATGACAGGCACAGATACGCAGTATTTT,TRBJ2-3,TRBD1,.,TRBV5-1
CASSLYPRRVDGYTF,TGTGCCAGCAGTTTATACCCCCGCAGGGTGGACGGCTACACCTTC,TRBJ1-2,.,.,TRBV27
CASSFGQTEGLFF,TGTGCCAGCAGCTTTGGCCAGACGGAGGGGCTGTTTTTT,TRBJ2-2,.,.,TRBV7-9
CASSATSGGAREQFF,TGTGCCAGCAGCGCGACTAGCGGGGGGGCTCGGGAGCAGTTCTTC,TRBJ2-1,TRBD2,.,TRBV9
CASSLFGAEKLFF,TGTGCCAGCAGCTTGTTTGGGGCAGAAAAACTGTTTTTT,TRBJ1-4,.,.,TRBV7-2